This T cell receptor (beta chain) stems from a study of shared T cell receptors in the human thymus. Sequencing used immunoSEQ multiplex PCR; TCRdb keeps in-frame clones, though not all of them. The sample includes roughly 500,000 clones, about 80% of them seen just once. CDR3 size: 16 residues. Trimming took 7 bases from V and 1 from J; bases not matched to a gene: 10. Looked up from germline, CDR1 is MDHEN and CDR2 is SYDVKM. This sample also belongs to another study, concerning human thymus T cells.

The sequencing sample was made of thymocytes. This TCR was sampled from a boy under three years old with a congenital heart defect. The chain recombines TRBV28 with TRBJ2-4; 7 bases align to TRBD1. The CDR3 bases are TGTGCCAGCACAGCGACAGGGAGTAATGCCAAAAACATTCAGTACTTC. It specifies CASTATGSNAKNIQYF.